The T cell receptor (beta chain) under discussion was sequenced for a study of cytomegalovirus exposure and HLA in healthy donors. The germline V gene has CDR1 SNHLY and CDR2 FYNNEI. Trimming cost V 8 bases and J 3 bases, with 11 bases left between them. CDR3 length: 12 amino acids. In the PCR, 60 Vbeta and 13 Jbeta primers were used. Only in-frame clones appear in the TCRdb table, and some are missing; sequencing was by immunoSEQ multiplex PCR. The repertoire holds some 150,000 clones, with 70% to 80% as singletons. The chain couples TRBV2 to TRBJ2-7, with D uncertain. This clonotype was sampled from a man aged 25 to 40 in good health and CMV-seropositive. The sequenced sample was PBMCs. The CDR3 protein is CASGSWSYEQYF. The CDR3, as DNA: TGTGCCAGCGGTTCTTGGAGCTACGAGCAGTACTTC.